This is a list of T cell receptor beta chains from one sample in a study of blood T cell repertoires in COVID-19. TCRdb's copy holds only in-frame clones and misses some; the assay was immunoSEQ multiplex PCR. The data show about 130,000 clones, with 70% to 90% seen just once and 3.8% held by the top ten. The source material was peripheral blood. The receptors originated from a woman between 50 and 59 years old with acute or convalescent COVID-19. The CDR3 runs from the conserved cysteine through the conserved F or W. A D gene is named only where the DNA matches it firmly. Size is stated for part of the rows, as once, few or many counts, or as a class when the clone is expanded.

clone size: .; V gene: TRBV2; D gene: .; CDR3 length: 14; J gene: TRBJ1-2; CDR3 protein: CASRGREGGYGYTF; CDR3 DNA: TGTGCCAGCAGGGGCAGGGAGGGAGGCTATGGCTACACCTTC
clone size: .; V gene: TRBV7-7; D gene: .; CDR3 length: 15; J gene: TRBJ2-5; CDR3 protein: CASSLGGDLVGTQYF; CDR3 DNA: TGTGCTAGCAGCTTAGGGGGGGACCTAGTAGGGACCCAGTACTTC
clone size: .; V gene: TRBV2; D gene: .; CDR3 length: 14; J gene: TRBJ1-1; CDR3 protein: CASFTPTGMAEAFF; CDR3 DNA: TGTGCCAGCTTCACCCCTACAGGGATGGCTGAAGCTTTCTTT
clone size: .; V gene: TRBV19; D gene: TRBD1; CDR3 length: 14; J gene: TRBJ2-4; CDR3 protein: CASSPGQGRDIQYF; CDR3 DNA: TGTGCCAGTAGTCCAGGACAGGGGAGGGACATTCAGTACTTC
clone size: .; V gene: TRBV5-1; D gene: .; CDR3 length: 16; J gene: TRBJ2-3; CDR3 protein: CASSLGGETTSDTQYF; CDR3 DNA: TGCGCCAGCAGCTTGGGGGGAGAGACCACATCAGATACGCAGTATTTT
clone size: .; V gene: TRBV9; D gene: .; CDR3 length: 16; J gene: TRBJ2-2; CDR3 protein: CASSVDDSLRGGELFF; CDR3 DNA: TGTGCCAGCAGCGTAGACGACAGCCTGAGAGGCGGGGAGCTGTTTTTT
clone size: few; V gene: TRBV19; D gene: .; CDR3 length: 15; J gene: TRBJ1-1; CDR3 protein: CASKEDSYMNTEAFF; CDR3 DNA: TGTGCCAGTAAGGAGGACAGCTATATGAACACTGAAGCTTTCTTT
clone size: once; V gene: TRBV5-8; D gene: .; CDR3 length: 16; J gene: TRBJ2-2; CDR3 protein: CASSPLQVGVTGELFF; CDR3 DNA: TGTGCCAGCAGCCCGCTCCAAGTGGGAGTCACCGGGGAGCTGTTTTTT
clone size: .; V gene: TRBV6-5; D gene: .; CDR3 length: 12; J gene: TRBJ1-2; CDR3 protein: CASSLTPYGYTF; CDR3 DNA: TGTGCCAGCAGTTTGACACCCTATGGCTACACCTTC
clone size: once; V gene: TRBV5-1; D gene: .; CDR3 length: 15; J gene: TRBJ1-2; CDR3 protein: CASSLAGVPNYGYTF; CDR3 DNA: TGTGCCAGCAGCTTGGCCGGGGTCCCTAACTATGGCTACACCTTC
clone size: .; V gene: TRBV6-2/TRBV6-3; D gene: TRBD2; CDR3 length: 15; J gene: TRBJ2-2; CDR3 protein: CASTPPGGRSGELFF; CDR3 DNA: TGTGCCAGCACCCCACCGGGCGGGAGGTCAGGGGAGCTGTTTTTT
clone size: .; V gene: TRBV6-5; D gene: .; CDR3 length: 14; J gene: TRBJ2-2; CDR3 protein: CASRRLANTGELFF; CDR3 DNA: TGTGCCAGCAGAAGACTAGCGAACACCGGGGAGCTGTTTTTT
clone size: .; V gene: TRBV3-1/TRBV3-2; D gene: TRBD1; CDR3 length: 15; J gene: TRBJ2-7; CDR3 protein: CASSQLDRASHEQYF; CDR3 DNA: TGTGCCAGCAGCCAACTCGACAGGGCAAGCCACGAGCAGTACTTC
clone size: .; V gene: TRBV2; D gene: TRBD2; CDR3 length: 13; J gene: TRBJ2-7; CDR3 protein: CASGTSGTYEQYF; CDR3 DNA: TGTGCCAGCGGGACTAGCGGCACCTACGAGCAGTACTTC
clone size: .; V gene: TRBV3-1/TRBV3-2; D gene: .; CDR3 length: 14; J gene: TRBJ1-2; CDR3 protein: CASSQNGREDGYTF; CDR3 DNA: TGTGCCAGCAGCCAAAACGGCAGGGAGGATGGCTACACCTTC
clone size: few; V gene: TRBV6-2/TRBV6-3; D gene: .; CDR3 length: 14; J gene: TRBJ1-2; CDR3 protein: CASTPRGANYGYTF; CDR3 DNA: TGTGCCAGCACCCCGCGGGGGGCAAACTATGGCTACACCTTC
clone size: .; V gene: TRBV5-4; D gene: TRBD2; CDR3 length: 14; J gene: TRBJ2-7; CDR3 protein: CASSLARGGAEQYF; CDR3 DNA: TGTGCCAGCAGCTTGGCCCGCGGGGGGGCCGAGCAGTACTTC
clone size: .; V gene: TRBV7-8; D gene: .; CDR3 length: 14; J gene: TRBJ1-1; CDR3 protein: CASSLGQANTEAFF; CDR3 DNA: TGTGCCAGCAGCTTAGGACAGGCGAACACTGAAGCTTTCTTT
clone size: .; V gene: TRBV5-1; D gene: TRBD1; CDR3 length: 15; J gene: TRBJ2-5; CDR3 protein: CASSPGTGGQETQYF; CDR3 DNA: TGCGCCAGCAGTCCCGGGACAGGGGGCCAAGAGACCCAGTACTTC
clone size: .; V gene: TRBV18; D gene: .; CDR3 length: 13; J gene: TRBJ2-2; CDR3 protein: CASSPLEDGELFF; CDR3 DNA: TGTGCCAGCTCACCACTTGAGGACGGGGAGCTGTTTTTT
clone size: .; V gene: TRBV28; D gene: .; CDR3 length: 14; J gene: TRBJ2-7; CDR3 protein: CASSLGGVGYEQYF; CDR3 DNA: TGTGCCAGCAGTTTAGGAGGGGTTGGGTACGAGCAGTACTTC
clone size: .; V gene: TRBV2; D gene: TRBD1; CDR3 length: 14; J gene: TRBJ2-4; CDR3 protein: CASNPTGGSNIQYF; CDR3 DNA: TGTGCCAGCAACCCGACAGGGGGCTCAAACATTCAGTACTTC